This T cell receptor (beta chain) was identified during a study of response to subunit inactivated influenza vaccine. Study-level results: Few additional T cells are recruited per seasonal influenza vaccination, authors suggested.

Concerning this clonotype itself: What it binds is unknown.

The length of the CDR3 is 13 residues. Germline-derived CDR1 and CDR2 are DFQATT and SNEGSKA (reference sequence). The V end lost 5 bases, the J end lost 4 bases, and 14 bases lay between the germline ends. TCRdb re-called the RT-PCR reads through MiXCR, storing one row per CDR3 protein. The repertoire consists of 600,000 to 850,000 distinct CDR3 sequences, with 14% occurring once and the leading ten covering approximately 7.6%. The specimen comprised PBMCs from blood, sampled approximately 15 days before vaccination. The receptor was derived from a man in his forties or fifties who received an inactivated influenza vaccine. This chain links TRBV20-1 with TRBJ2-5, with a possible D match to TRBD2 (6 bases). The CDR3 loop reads CSAPPGRRETQYF. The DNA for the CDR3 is TGCAGTGCTCCCCCGGGGAGGAGAGAGACCCAGTACTTC.